This TCR beta chain was sequenced during a study of blood T cell repertoires in COVID-19. Background on the study: Donors in the United States, Italy and Spain gave samples during acute or convalescent COVID-19.

The CDR3 covers 15 residues. Germline CDR1 is KGHSH and CDR2 is LQKENI. The V gene end was trimmed by 1 base and the J gene end by 7 bases; junction bases not matched to a gene: 8. TCRdb keeps only in-frame clones here, not all; method: immunoSEQ multiplex PCR. The table includes more than 150,000 clones, 87% detected once. The material sequenced was peripheral blood. The clonotype comes from a middle-aged man with active or convalescent COVID-19. The rearrangement joins TRBV18 to TRBJ1-1; 8 bases agree with TRBD1. The CDR3 spells CASSPRGQGPGEAFF. DNA of the CDR3: TGTGCCAGCTCACCACGAGGACAGGGTCCGGGTGAAGCTTTCTTT. Full variable domain (rest looked up from reference TRBV18 and TRBJ1-1): NAGVMQNPRHLVRRRGQEARLRCSPMKGHSHVYWYRQLPEEGLKFMVYLQKENIIDESGMPKERFSAEFPKEGPSILRIQQVVRGDSAAYFCASSPRGQGPGEAFFGQGTRLTVV.